The TCR beta chain under discussion was sequenced for a study of graft-versus-host responses after intestinal transplantation. Responders (around 200,000, CFSE-labeled) met around 200,000 stimulators that were irradiated and violet-dye-labeled. Assay used: immunoSEQ multiplex PCR; TCRdb lists only in-frame clones, some missing. Counted here are about 11,000 clones, 25% to 40% occurring once; the ten biggest clones make up 1.5% to 2%. Per the germline V gene, CDR1 is SGHAT and CDR2 is FQNNGV. With 4 bases removed from V and 2 bases from J, the gap between germline ends came to 13 bases. This CDR3 contains 15 residues. Study-wide findings and caveats: Allografts carried high graft-versus-host to host-versus-graft clonal ratios in patients having graft-donor T cell macrochimerism.

This clonotype was sampled from a human patient who was an organ donor for intestinal transplantation. The sample here was alloreactive CD4+ T cells from a mixed lymphocyte reaction culture, taken before transplantation. The subset here: CFSE-low proliferating T cells sorted from roughly six-day pre-transplant mixed lymphocyte reaction (GvH or HvG direction). This chain connects TRBV11-2 to TRBJ2-3; tentatively, D is TRBD2 (6 bases). The CDR3 here is CASSSRTKYTDTQYF. CDR3 coding DNA: TGTGCCAGCAGCTCCAGGACTAAGTACACAGATACGCAGTATTTT.